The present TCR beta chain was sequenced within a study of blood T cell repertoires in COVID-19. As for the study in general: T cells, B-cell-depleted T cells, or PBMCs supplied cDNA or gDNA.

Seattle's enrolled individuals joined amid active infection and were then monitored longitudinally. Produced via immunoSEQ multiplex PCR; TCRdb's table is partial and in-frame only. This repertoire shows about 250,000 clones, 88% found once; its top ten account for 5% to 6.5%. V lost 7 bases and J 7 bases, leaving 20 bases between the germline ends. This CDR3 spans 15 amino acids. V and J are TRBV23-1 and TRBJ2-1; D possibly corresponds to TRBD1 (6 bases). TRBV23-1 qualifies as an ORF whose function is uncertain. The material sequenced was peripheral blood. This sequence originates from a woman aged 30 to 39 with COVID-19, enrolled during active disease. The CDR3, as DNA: TGCGCCAGCACTTCGACAGGAGGAGCGATAAATGAGCAGTTCTTC. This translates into CASTSTGGAINEQFF.